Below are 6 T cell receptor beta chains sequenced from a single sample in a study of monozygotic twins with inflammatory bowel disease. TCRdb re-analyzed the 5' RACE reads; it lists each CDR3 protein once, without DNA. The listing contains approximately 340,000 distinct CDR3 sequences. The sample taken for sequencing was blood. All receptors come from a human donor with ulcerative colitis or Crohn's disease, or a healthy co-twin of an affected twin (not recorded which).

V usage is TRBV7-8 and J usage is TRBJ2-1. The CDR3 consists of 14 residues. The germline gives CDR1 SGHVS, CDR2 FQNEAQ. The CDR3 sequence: CASSFSSSYNEQFF.

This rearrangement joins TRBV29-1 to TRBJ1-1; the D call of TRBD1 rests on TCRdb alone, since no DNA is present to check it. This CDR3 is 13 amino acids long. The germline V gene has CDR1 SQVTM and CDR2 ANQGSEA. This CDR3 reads CSVLRGGNTEAFF.

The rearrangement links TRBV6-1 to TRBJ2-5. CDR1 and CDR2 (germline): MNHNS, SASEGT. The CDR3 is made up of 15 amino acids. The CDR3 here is CASSDIQLGRETQYF.

CDR3 in amino acids: CASSRFLAGENNEQFF. The chain joins TRBV5-1 to TRBJ2-1; TCRdb gives TRBD2 as the D gene, but with no DNA this cannot be confirmed. The CDR3 is made up of 16 amino acids. CDR1 is SGHRS and CDR2 is YFSETQ in the germline V gene.

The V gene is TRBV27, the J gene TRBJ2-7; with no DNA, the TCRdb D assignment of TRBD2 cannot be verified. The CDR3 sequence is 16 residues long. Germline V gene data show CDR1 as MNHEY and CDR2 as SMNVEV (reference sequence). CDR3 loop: CASSPLVGPSSYEQYF.

This CDR3 is CASSYFRGAVSTDTQYF. The V and J genes are TRBV6-5 and TRBJ2-3; absent DNA, TCRdb's TRBD1 call cannot be checked. Germline lookup yields CDR1 MNHEY and CDR2 SVGAGI. The CDR3 length is 17 residues.